The clone carrying this T cell receptor beta chain was detected ten times or more. The use of previously described methods and listed TCR primers produced the bulk TCR libraries. TCRdb reprocessed the PCR reads with MiXCR, giving one entry per CDR3 protein. Of about 89,000 distinct CDR3 sequences listed, roughly 19% were seen once; the top ten hold around 0.91%. CDR1 is MNHEY and CDR2 is SMNVEV in the germline V gene (reference sequence). The CDR3 spans 14 residues. With 3 bases removed from V and 2 bases from J, the gap between germline ends came to 11 bases. The data derive from a study of molecular identifiers for immune sequencing clone quantification.

The sample comprised naive CD8+ T cells from blood, with Jurkat cell RNA spiked in. Indicated subset: FACS-sorted CD8+CD4-CCR7+CD45RA+ naive T cells. The clonotype comes from a human donor in good health. Some libraries in this study had Jurkat cell RNA spiked in. V is TRBV27 and J is TRBJ2-7; possibly TRBD1 for D (8 bases). CDR3 bases: TGTGCCAGCAGTTTTACAGGGGGGGCCTACGAGCAGTACTTC. Its protein is CASSFTGGAYEQYF.